Following are 15 T cell receptor beta chains from one sample sequenced in a study of blood T cell repertoires in COVID-19. Here immunoSEQ multiplex PCR was the method, and the copy in TCRdb shows in-frame clones only, minus some. This sample has 150,000 or so clones, with roughly four fifths found just once. The sequenced material came from peripheral blood. These receptors originate from a human donor with acute or convalescent COVID-19. The donor label of this sample is uncertain.

There are a few counts of this clone. The chain has TRBV5-4 and TRBJ1-1; perhaps TRBD1 as D (5 bases). Trimming shortened V by 10 bases and J by 2 bases, and 15 bases separated the two germline ends. CDR3 length: 13 residues. Germline V lookup: CDR1 SGHNT, CDR2 YYREEE (reference sequence). The CDR3 protein is CAGAVGPNTEAFF. The CDR3 DNA is TGTGCCGGGGCCGTCGGTCCCAACACTGAAGCTTTCTTT.

The genes are TRBV18 and TRBJ1-5; D might be TRBD1 (5 bases). V lost 1 base and J lost 6, with 13 bases in between. This CDR3 is built from 15 residues. In germline, CDR1 is KGHSH, CDR2 LQKENI. The CDR3 reads CASSPQGLGGQPQHF. In nucleotides, the CDR3 is TGTGCCAGCTCACCACAGGGTTTGGGGGGTCAGCCCCAGCATTTT.

The chain uses TRBV7-2 and TRBJ2-7; the D gene is possibly TRBD1 (5 bases). This CDR3 comprises 15 residues. The germline gives CDR1 SGHTA, CDR2 FQGNSA. V gave up 1 base and J gave up 3 bases, with 13 bases separating them. Written as DNA, the CDR3 is TGTGCCAGCAGCTTAGGAATGGGGCGGCACTACGAGCAGTACTTC. Translated, it gives CASSLGMGRHYEQYF. The full variable domain, with the rest looked up from reference TRBV7-2 and TRBJ2-7, is GAGVSQSPSNKVTEKGKDVELRCDPISGHTALYWYRQSLGQGLEFLIYFQGNSAPDKSGLPSDRFSAERTGGSVSTLTIQRTQQEDSAVYLCASSLGMGRHYEQYFGPGTRLTVT.

This clone was picked up one time. DNA for the CDR3: TGTGCCAGCAGCTTCCAGGGCAATTCACCCCTCCACTTT. Its protein is CASSFQGNSPLHF. The rearrangement uses TRBV5-4 and TRBJ1-6; D is perhaps TRBD1 (5 bases). V lost 2 bases and J 7 bases, leaving 7 bases between the germline ends. The CDR3 runs to 13 residues. Germline loops: CDR1 SGHNT, CDR2 YYREEE (reference sequence).

The chain has TRBV7-2 and TRBJ2-3, with a tentative D call TRBD1 (5 bases). V was shortened by 4 bases and J by 0 bases, with 11 bases between the two germline ends. CDR3 length equals 15 residues. CDR1 is SGHTA, CDR2 FQGNSA, per germline. CDR3 coding DNA: TGTGCCAGCAGCTCACGACAGCCTAGCACAGATACGCAGTATTTT. Residues: CASSSRQPSTDTQYF.

This rearrangement joins TRBV2 to TRBJ1-5; a possible D gene is TRBD1 (5 bases). The CDR3 is made up of 13 amino acids. CDR1 and CDR2 from the germline V gene are SNHLY and FYNNEI. V was clipped by 11 bases and J by 7 bases, with 18 bases between them. The CDR3 nucleotides read TGTGCCGTTAGACAGAGTCGTGACCAGCCCCAGCATTTT. It encodes CAVRQSRDQPQHF.

The chain joins TRBV3-1 (or the pseudogene TRBV3-2) to TRBJ2-7; TRBD1 matches 11 bases. The CDR3 extends over 16 amino acids. Germline V gene data show CDR1 as LGHDT and CDR2 as YNNKEL (reference sequence). V shed 4 bases, J shed 1 base, and the junction held 6 bases outside the gene matches. Written as DNA, the CDR3 is TGTGCCAGCAGCCGCTATGGACAGGGGGCGTCCTACGAGCAGTACTTC. This codes for CASSRYGQGASYEQYF.

The chain has TRBV19 and TRBJ1-6; D possibly corresponds to TRBD1 (5 bases). Between the trimmed V and J ends, which lost 6 bases and 0 bases, there was a span of 15 bases. CDR1 and CDR2 from the germline V gene are LNHDA and SQIVND (reference sequence). The CDR3 consists of 17 residues. The CDR3 DNA reads as TGTGCCAGTAGCGCCCGCGGGGGACCCTCCTATAATTCACCCCTCCACTTT. Translated: CASSARGGPSYNSPLHF.

This sequence joins TRBV6-5 and TRBJ1-2; TRBD1 aligns across 11 bases. Trimming removed 7 bases from V and 4 bases from J; junction bases left unmatched: 8. CDR3 size: 15 residues. The germline CDR1 and CDR2 sequences are MNHEY and SVGAGI. CDR3 protein: CASIAGTGGSYGYTF. The CDR3 region has the DNA TGTGCCAGCATTGCCGGGACAGGGGGGTCCTATGGCTACACCTTC.

This chain connects TRBV11-2 to TRBJ1-2; 7 bases match TRBD1. Trimming cost V 5 bases and J 8 bases; bases outside gene matches: 8. The germline V gene encodes CDR1 SGHAT and CDR2 FQNNGV. The length of the CDR3 is 13 residues. CDR3 sequence (DNA): TGTGCCAGCAGCCCCGACAGGGTGCCCGGCTACACCTTC. This sequence encodes CASSPDRVPGYTF.

The genes are TRBV18 and TRBJ1-2; D not certain. The CDR3 is 14 amino acids. V was shortened by 6 bases and J by 4 bases, with 15 bases between the two germline ends. Per germline, CDR1 KGHSH and CDR2 LQKENI. The CDR3 loop reads CASSPTGMGYGYTF. The CDR3 nucleotides are TGTGCCAGCTCGCCCACGGGTATGGGCTATGGCTACACCTTC.

The V call is TRBV5-4, the J call TRBJ1-5; D may be TRBD1 (5 bases). The CDR3 is 14 residues long. V was shortened by 1 base and J by 1 base, with 6 bases between the two germline ends. CDR1 SGHNT and CDR2 YYREEE come from the germline V gene (reference sequence). In DNA form, the CDR3 reads TGTGCCAGCAGCTTGAAGGGGAGCAATCAGCCCCAGCATTTT. This encodes CASSLKGSNQPQHF.

This chain links TRBV5-1 with TRBJ1-3; TRBD1 aligns across 9 bases. The junction had 4 bases not matched to a gene; V was cut back by 1 base and J by 5 bases. The CDR3 contains 15 residues. Per the germline V gene, CDR1 is SGHRS and CDR2 is YFSETQ. The CDR3 nucleotides are TGCGCCAGCAGCTTGACCGGGACAGGGAGAAACACCATATATTTT. It is translated as CASSLTGTGRNTIYF. The full variable domain, in which reference TRBV5-1 and TRBJ1-3 provide the parts outside the CDR3, is KAGVTQTPRYLIKTRGQQVTLSCSPISGHRSVSWYQQTPGQGLQFLFEYFSETQRNKGNFPGRFSGRQFSNSRSEMNVSTLELGDSALYLCASSLTGTGRNTIYFGEGSWLTVV.

This clone was detected only a few times. The chain uses TRBV7-2 and TRBJ2-1; 8 nucleotides align to TRBD2. Germline V CDR1 and CDR2: SGHTA, FQGNSA. The CDR3 totals 15 residues. With V trimmed by 3 bases and J by 7 bases, 8 bases remained unmatched. The CDR3 region has the DNA TGTGCCAGCAGCTTGGATAGCGGGGTGAGAAATGAGCAGTTCTTC. Residues: CASSLDSGVRNEQFF.

The V gene is TRBV30, the J gene TRBJ1-1, with 7 bases fitting TRBD1. The CDR3 consists of 13 residues. V lost 6 bases and J lost 0; bases outside the gene matches: 4. Germline loops: CDR1 GTSNPN, CDR2 SVGIG (reference sequence). The CDR3 DNA is TGTGCCTGCACAGGGGACATGAACACTGAAGCTTTCTTT. Translated, it gives CACTGDMNTEAFF. Using reference TRBV30 and TRBJ1-1 for the parts outside the CDR3, the full variable domain is SQTIHQWPATLVQPVGSPLSLECTVEGTSNPNLYWYRQAAGRGLQLLFYSVGIGQISSEVPQNLSASRPQDRQFILSSKKLLLSDSGFYLCACTGDMNTEAFFGQGTRLTVV.